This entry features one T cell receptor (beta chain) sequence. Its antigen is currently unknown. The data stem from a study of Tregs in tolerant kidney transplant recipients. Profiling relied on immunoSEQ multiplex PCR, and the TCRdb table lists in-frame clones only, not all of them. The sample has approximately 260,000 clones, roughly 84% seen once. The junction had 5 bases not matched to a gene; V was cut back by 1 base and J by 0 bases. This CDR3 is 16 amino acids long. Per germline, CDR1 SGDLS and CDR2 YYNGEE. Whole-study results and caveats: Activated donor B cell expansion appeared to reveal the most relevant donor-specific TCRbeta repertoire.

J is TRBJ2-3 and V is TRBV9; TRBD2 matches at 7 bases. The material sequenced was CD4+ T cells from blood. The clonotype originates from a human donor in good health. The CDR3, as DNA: TGTGCCAGCAGCGTATTCGGCGGGGGAAGCACAGATACGCAGTATTTT. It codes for CASSVFGGGSTDTQYF.